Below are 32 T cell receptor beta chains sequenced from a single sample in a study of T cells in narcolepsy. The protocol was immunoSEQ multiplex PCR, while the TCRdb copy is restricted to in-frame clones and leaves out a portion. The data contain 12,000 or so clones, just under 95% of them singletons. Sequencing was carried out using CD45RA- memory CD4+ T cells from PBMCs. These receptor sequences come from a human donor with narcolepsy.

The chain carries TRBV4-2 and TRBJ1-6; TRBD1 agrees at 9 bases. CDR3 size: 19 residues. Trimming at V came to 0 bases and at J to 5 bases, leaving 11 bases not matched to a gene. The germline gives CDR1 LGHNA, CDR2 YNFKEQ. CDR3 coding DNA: TGTGCCAGCAGCCAAGATTGGAAGGGACAGGGTTTCCATAATTCACCCCTCCACTTT. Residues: CASSQDWKGQGFHNSPLHF.

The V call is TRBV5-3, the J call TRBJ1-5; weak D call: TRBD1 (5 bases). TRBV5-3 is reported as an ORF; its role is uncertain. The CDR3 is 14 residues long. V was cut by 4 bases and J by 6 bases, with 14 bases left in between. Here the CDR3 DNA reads TGTGCCAGAAGCCCCGTGCGGGGGGGTCAGCCCCAGCATTTT. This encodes CARSPVRGGQPQHF.

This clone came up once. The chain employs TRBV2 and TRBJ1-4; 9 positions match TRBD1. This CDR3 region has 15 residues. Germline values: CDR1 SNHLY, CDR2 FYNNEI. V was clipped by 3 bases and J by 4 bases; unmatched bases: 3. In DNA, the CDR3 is TGTGCCAGCAGTGACAACAGGGGGCATAATGAAAAACTGTTTTTT. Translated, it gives CASSDNRGHNEKLFF.

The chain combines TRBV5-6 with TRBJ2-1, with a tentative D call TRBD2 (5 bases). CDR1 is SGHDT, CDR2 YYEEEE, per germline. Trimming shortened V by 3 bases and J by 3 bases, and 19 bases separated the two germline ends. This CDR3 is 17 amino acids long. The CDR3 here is CASSSPSGANYYNEQFF. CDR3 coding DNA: TGTGCCAGCAGCTCCCCAAGCGGAGCTAACTACTACAATGAGCAGTTCTTC.

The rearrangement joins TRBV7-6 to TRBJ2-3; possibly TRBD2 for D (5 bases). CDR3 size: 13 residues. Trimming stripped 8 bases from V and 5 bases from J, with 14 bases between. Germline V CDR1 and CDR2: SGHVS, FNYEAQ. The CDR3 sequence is CASGRGKGDTQYF. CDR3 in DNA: TGTGCCAGCGGTCGAGGGAAGGGAGATACGCAGTATTTT. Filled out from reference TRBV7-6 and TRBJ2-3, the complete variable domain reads GAGVSQSPRYKVTKRGQDVALRCDPISGHVSLYWYRQALGQGPEFLTYFNYEAQQDKSGLPNDRFSAERPEGSISTLTIQRTEQRDSAMYRCASGRGKGDTQYFGPGTRLTVL.

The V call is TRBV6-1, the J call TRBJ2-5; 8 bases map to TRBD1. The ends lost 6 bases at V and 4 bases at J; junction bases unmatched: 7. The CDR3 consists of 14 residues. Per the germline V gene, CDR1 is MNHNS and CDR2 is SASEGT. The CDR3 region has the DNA TGTGCCAGCAGAAGGGGACAGGTTAGAGAGACCCAGTACTTC. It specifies CASRRGQVRETQYF.

The CDR3 sequence: CSAQGGGGTEAFF. The DNA for the CDR3 is TGCAGCGCCCAGGGAGGAGGGGGCACTGAAGCTTTCTTT. The rearrangement joins TRBV29-1 to TRBJ1-1; the D gene is possibly TRBD1 (6 bases). The V gene's germline CDR1 is SQVTM and CDR2 ANQGSEA. The CDR3 length is 13 residues. Trimming shortened V by 7 bases and J by 4 bases, and 16 bases separated the two germline ends.

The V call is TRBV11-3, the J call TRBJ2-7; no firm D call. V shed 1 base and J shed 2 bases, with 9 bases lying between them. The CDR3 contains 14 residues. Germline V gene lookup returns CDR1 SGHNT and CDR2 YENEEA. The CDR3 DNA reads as TGTGCCAGCAGCTTAGGGCCAGTCGCCTACGAGCAGTACTTC. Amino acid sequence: CASSLGPVAYEQYF.

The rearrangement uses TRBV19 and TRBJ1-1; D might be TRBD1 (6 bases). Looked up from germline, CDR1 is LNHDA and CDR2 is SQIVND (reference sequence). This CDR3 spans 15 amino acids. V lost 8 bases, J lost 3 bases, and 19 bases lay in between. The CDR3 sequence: CASSSHPGVHTEAFF. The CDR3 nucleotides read TGTGCCAGTTCGTCCCACCCAGGGGTCCACACTGAAGCTTTCTTT.

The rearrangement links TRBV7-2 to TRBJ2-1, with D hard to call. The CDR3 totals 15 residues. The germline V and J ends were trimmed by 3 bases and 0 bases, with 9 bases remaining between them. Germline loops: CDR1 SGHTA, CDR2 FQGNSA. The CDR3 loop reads CASSFKPSSYNEQFF. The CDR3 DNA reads TGTGCCAGCAGCTTTAAACCCAGCTCCTACAATGAGCAGTTCTTC.

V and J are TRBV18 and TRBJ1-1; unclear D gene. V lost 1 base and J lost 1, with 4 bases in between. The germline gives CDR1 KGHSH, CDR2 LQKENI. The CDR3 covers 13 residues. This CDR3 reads CASSPRENTEAFF. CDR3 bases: TGTGCCAGCTCACCACGGGAGAACACTGAAGCTTTCTTT.

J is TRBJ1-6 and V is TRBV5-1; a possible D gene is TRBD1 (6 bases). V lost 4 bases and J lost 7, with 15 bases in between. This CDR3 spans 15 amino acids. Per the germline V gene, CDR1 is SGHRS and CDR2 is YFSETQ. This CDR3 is CASSKAGDRNSPLHF. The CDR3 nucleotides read TGCGCCAGCAGCAAGGCAGGGGATAGGAATTCACCCCTCCACTTT.

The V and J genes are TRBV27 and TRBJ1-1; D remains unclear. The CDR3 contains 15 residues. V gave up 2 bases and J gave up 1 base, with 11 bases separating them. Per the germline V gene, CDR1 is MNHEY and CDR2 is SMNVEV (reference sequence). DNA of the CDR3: TGTGCCAGCAGTTTAATTTCCATGAAGAACACTGAAGCTTTCTTT. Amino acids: CASSLISMKNTEAFF.

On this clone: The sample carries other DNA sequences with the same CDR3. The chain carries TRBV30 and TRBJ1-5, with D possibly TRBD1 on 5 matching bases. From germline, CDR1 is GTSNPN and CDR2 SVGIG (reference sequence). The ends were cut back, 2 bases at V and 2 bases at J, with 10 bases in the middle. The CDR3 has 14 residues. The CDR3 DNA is TGTGCCTGGAGTCATCAGACAGGCAATCAGCCCCAGCATTTT. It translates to CAWSHQTGNQPQHF.

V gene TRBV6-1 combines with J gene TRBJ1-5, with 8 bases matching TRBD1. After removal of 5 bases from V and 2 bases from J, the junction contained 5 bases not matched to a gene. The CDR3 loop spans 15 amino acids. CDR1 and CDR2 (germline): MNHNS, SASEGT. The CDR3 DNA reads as TGTGCCAGCAGTATACAGGGGGAGGGCAATCAGCCCCAGCATTTT. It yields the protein CASSIQGEGNQPQHF.

DNA for the CDR3: TGTGCCAGCAGCGGGACAGATTATGGCTACACCTTC. Its protein product is CASSGTDYGYTF. V is TRBV6-5 and J is TRBJ1-2, with TRBD1 matching 7 bases. The CDR3 is made up of 12 amino acids. From germline, CDR1 is MNHEY and CDR2 SVGAGI. J gave up 5 bases and V 6 bases, and 3 bases lay outside the gene matches.

CDR3 bases: TGTGCCAGCAGATCCGGGACAGGGCCCTACGAGCAGTACTTC. It translates to CASRSGTGPYEQYF. V and J are TRBV5-5 and TRBJ2-7; TRBD1 aligns across 9 bases. From germline, CDR1 is SGHKS and CDR2 YYEKEE (reference sequence). Losses at the gene ends were 5 bases for V and 2 bases for J; bases not matched to a gene: 5. This CDR3 spans 14 amino acids. Supplemented by reference TRBV5-5 and TRBJ2-7, the full variable domain reads DAGVTQSPTHLIKTRGQQVTLRCSPISGHKSVSWYQQVLGQGPQFIFQYYEKEERGRGNFPDRFSARQFPNYSSELNVNALLLGDSALYLCASRSGTGPYEQYFGPGTRLTVT.

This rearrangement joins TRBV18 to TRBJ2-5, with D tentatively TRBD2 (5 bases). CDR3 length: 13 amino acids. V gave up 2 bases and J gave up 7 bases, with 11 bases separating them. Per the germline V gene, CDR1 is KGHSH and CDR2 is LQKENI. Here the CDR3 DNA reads TGTGCCAGCTCACCATCGGGGTTGGGGACCCAGTACTTC. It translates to CASSPSGLGTQYF.

CDR3 coding DNA: TGTGCCAGCATCCTCCTTGGGGCCCACTCTGGGGCCAACGTCCTGACTTTC. Protein product: CASILLGAHSGANVLTF. This sequence joins TRBV7-9 and TRBJ2-6; TRBD1 might be the D (5 bases). The CDR3 spans 17 residues. Germline V gene sequence: CDR1 SEHNR, CDR2 FQNEAQ (reference sequence). V was shortened by 7 bases and J by 0 bases, with 16 bases between the two germline ends.

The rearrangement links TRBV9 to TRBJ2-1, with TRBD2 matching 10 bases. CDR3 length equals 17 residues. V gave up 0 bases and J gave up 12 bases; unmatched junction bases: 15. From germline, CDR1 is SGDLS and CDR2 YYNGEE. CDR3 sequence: CASSVGSSGGSLVGQFF. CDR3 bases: TGTGCCAGCAGCGTAGGGTCTAGCGGGGGATCCCTTGTCGGGCAGTTCTTC.

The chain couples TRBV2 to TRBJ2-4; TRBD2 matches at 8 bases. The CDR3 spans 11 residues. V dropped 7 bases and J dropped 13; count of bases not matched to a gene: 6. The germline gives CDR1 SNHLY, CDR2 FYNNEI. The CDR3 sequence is CASMRREDQYF. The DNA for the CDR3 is TGTGCCAGCATGAGGCGGGAGGACCAGTACTTC.

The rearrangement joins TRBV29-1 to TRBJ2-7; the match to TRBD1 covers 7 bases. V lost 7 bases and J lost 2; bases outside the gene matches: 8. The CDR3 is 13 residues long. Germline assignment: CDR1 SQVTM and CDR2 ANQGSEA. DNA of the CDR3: TGCAGCGCAAAGGGACAGTACACCTACGAGCAGTACTTC. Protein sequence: CSAKGQYTYEQYF.

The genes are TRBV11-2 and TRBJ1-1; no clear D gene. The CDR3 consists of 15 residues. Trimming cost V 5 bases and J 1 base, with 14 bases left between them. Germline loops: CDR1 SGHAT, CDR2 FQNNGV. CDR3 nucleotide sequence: TGTGCCAGCAGCAGCACTGGGCCGCGGAACACTGAAGCTTTCTTT. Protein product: CASSSTGPRNTEAFF. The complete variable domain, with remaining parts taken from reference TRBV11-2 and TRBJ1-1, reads EAGVAQSPRYKIIEKRQSVAFWCNPISGHATLYWYQQILGQGPKLLIQFQNNGVVDDSQLPKDRFSAERLKGVDSTLKIQPAKLEDSAVYLCASSSTGPRNTEAFFGQGTRLTVV.

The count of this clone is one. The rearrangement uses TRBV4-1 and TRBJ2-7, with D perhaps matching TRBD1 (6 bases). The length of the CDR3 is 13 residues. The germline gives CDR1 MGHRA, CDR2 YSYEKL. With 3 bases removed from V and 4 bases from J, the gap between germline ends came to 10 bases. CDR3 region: CASSQDQGYEQYF. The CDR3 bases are TGCGCCAGCAGCCAGGATCAGGGGTACGAGCAGTACTTC.

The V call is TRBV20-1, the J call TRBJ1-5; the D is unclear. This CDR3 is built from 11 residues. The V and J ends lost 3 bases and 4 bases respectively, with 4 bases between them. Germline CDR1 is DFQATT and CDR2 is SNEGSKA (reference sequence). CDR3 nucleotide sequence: TGCAGTGCTAGTAATAATCAGCCCCAGCATTTT. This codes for CSASNNQPQHF.

The CDR3 DNA reads TGTGCCAGCAGCTTTGAGGCGTCTAGCGGGGGGCAAGAGACCCAGTACTTC. The encoded protein is CASSFEASSGGQETQYF. The chain recombines TRBV5-6 with TRBJ2-5; 11 nucleotides agree with TRBD2. With 2 bases clipped from V and 2 bases from J, the junction kept 8 bases outside the gene matches. Per germline, CDR1 SGHDT and CDR2 YYEEEE. This CDR3 has 17 residues.

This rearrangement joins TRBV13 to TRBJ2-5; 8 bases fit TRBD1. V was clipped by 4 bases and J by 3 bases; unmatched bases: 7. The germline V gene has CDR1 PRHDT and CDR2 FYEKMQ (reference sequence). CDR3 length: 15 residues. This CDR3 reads CASSWGQDQKETQYF. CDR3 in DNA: TGTGCCAGCAGCTGGGGACAGGACCAAAAAGAGACCCAGTACTTC.

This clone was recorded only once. The CDR3 loop is CATSRDIAETQYF. The CDR3 DNA is TGTGCCACCAGCAGAGACATCGCAGAGACCCAGTACTTC. The J gene is TRBJ2-5, the V gene TRBV15, with no clear D. CDR3 length equals 13 residues. Germline CDR1 and CDR2: LNHNV and YYDKDF (reference sequence). Trimming removed 0 bases from V and 4 bases from J, with 6 bases in between.

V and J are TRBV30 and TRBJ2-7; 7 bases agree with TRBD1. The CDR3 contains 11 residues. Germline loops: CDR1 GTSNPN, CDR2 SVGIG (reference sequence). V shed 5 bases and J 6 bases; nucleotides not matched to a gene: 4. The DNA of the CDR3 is TGTGCCTGGGATACAGGGGCCGAGCAGTACTTC. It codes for CAWDTGAEQYF.

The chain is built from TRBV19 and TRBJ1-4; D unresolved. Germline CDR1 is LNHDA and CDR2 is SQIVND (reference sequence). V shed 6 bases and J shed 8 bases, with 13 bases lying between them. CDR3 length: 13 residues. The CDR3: CASRDRTLEKLFF. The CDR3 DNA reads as TGTGCCAGTAGGGACCGAACTTTGGAAAAACTGTTTTTT.

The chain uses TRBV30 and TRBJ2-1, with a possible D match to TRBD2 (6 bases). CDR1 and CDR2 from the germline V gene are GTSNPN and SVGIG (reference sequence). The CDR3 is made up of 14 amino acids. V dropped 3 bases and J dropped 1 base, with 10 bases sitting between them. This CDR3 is CAWRWGESYNEQFF. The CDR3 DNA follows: TGTGCCTGGAGGTGGGGGGAGTCCTACAATGAGCAGTTCTTC.

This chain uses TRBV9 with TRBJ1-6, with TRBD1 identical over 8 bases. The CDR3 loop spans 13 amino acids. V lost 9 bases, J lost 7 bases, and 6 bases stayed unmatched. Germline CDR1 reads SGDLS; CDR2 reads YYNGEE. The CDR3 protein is CANRGDSNSPLHF. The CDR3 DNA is TGTGCCAACAGGGGGGACAGCAATTCACCCCTCCACTTT. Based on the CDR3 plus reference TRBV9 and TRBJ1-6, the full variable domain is DSGVTQTPKHLITATGQRVTLRCSPRSGDLSVYWYQQSLDQGLQFLIQYYNGEERAKGNILERFSAQQFPDLHSELNLSSLELGDSALYFCANRGDSNSPLHFGNGTRLTVT.